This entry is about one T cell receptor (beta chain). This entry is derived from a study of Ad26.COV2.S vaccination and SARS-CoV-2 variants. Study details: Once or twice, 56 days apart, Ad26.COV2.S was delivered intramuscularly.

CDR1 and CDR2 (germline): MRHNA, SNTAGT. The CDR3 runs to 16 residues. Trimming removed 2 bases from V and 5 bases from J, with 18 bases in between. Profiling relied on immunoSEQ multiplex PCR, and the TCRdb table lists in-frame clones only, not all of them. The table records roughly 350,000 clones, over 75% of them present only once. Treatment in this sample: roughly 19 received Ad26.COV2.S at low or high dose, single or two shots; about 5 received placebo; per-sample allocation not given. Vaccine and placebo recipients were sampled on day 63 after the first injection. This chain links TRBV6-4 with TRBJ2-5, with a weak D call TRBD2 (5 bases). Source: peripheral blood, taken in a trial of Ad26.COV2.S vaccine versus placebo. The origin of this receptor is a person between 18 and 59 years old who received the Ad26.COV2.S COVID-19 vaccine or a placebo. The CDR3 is CASSDRLGPGEETQYF. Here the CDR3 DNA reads TGTGCCAGCAGTGACCGCCTGGGCCCTGGGGAGGAGACCCAGTACTTC.